This T cell receptor beta chain appears in the sequencing data of a study of T cell responses to AZD1222 COVID-19 vaccine. At the level of the study: Analyses pooled second doses at about 4 or about 12 weeks. Regarding the study as a whole: Clonal diversity was possibly underestimated, and white British individuals and females predominated among donors. Baseline seropositives among AZD1222 recipients totaled only 5 to 7.

Repertoires were generated with immunoSEQ multiplex PCR, while TCRdb's copy carries only in-frame clones and drops some. The data hold tens of thousands of clones, with roughly nine tenths observed a single time. The CDR3 extends over 15 amino acids. Germline V gives CDR1 SGHDT, CDR2 YYEEEE. The germline V and J ends were trimmed by 2 bases and 2 bases, with 11 bases remaining between them. This clone was picked up one time. As yet, its antigen is unknown. This sequence joins TRBV5-6 and TRBJ1-5; D call uncertain. This clonotype was sampled from an adult in good health. Sequencing was performed on peripheral blood, taken on day 0 of AZD1222 vaccination. In DNA form, the CDR3 reads TGTGCCAGCAGCTTCCGGGTACATGGCAATCAGCCCCAGCATTTT. This gives the protein CASSFRVHGNQPQHF.